The present T cell receptor beta chain was sequenced within a study of blood T cell repertoires in COVID-19. TCRdb's copy holds only in-frame clones and misses some; the assay was immunoSEQ multiplex PCR. The sample contains roughly 250,000 clones, over 75% of which appear only once. Germline V gene sequence: CDR1 SGHRS, CDR2 YFSETQ. V dropped 7 bases and J dropped 8; count of bases not matched to a gene: 11. The CDR3 runs 13 residues. The sample taken for sequencing was peripheral blood. The gene calls are TRBV5-1 and TRBJ2-7, with 8 bases fitting TRBD2. The TCR originated in a woman aged 30 to 39 with acute or convalescent COVID-19. DNA for the CDR3: TGCGCCAGCCGACGGGAGGGCCGGATTCAGCAGTACTTC. Translating gives CASRREGRIQQYF.